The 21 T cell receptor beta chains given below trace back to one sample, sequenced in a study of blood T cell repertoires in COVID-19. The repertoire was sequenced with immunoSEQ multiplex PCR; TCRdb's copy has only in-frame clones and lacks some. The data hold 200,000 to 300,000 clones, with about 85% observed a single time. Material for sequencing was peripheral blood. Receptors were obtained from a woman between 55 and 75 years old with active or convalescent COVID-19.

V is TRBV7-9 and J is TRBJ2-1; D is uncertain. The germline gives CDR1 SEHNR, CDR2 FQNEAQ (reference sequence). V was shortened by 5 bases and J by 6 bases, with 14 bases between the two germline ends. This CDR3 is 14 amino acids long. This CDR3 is CASSPALVTNEQFF. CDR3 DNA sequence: TGTGCCAGCAGCCCGGCCCTAGTCACCAATGAGCAGTTCTTC. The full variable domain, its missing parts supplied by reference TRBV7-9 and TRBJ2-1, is DTGVSQNPRHKITKRGQNVTFRCDPISEHNRLYWYRQTLGQGPEFLTYFQNEAQLEKSRLLSDRFSAERPKGSFSTLEIQRTEQGDSAMYLCASSPALVTNEQFFGPGTRLTVL.

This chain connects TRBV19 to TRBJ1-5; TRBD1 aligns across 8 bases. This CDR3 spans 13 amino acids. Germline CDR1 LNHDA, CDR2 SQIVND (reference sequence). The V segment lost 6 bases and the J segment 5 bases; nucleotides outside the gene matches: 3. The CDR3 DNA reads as TGTGCCAGTAGCCAGACAGGGGATCAGCCCCAGCATTTT. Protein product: CASSQTGDQPQHF.

CDR3: CASSYRKGSSYNEQFF. The CDR3 bases are TGTGCCAGCAGTTACCGGAAAGGTAGCAGCTACAATGAGCAGTTCTTC. The chain joins TRBV6-5 to TRBJ2-1, with D hard to call. The germline gives CDR1 MNHEY, CDR2 SVGAGI. The CDR3 extends over 16 amino acids. V was cut by 2 bases and J by 3 bases, with 14 bases left in between.

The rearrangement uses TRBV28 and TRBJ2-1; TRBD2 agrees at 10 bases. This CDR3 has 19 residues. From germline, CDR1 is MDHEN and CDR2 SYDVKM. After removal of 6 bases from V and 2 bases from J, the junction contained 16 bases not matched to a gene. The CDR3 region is CASRLRRFETSGPYNEQFF. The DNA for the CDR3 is TGTGCCAGCAGGCTTCGCCGGTTTGAGACTAGCGGGCCCTACAATGAGCAGTTCTTC.

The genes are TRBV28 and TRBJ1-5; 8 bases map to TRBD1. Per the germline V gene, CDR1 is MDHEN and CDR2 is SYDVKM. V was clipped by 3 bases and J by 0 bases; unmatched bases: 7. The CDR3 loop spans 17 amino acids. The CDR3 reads CASSFRGQAYSNQPQHF. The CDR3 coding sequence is TGTGCCAGCAGTTTTAGGGGACAGGCCTATAGCAATCAGCCCCAGCATTTT.

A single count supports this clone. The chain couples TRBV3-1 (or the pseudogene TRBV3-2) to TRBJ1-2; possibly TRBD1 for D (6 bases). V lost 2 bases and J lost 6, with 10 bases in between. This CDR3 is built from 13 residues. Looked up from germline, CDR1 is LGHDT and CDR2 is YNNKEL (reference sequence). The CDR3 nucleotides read TGTGCCAGCAGCCAAAACAGGGTTGATGGCTACACCTTC. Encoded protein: CASSQNRVDGYTF.

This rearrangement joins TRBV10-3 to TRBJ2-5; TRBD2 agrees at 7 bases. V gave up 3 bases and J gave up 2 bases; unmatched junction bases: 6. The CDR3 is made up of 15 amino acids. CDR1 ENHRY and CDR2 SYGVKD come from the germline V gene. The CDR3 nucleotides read TGTGCCATCAGTGAAAATGCGGGGGTACAAGAGACCCAGTACTTC. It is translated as CAISENAGVQETQYF.

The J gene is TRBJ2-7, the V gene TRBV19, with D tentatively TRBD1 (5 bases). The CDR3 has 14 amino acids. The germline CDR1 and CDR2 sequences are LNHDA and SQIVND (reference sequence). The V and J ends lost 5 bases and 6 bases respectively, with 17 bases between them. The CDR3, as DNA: TGTGCCAGTAGTCTGCCCGGCAGGGATCGCGAGCAGTACTTC. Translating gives CASSLPGRDREQYF.

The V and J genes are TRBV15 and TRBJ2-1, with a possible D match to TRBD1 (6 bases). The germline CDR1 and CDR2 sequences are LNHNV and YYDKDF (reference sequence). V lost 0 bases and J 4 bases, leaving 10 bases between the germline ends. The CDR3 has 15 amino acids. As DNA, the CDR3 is TGTGCCACCAGCAGAGATCCGGACAGTTACAATGAGCAGTTCTTC. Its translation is CATSRDPDSYNEQFF.

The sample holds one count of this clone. The DNA for the CDR3 is TGTGCCAGCAGCGTGGCCCGGGACAGTTGGACCCAGTACTTC. Translated, it gives CASSVARDSWTQYF. The rearrangement uses TRBV9 and TRBJ2-5, with 7 bases lining up with TRBD1. The junction had 8 bases not matched to a gene; V was cut back by 2 bases and J by 7 bases. The CDR3 has 14 amino acids. CDR1 is SGDLS, CDR2 YYNGEE, per germline.

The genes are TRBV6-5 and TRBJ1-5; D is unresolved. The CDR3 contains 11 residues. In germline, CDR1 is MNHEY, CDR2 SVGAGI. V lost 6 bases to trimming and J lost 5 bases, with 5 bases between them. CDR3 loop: CASSFDQPQHF. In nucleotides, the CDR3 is TGTGCCAGCAGCTTTGATCAGCCCCAGCATTTT.

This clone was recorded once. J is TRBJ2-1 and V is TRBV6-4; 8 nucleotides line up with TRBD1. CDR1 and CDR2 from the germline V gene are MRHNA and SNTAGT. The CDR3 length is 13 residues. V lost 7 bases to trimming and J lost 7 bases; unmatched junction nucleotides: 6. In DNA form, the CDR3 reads TGTGCCAGCAAAGGACAGGGTAGGAATGAGCAGTTCTTC. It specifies CASKGQGRNEQFF.

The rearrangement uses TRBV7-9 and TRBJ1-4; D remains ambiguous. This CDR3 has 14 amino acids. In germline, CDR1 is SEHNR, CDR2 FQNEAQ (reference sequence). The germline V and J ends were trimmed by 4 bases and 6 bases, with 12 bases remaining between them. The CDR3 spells CASSWVGDHEKLFF. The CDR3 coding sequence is TGTGCCAGCAGCTGGGTCGGGGATCATGAAAAACTGTTTTTT.

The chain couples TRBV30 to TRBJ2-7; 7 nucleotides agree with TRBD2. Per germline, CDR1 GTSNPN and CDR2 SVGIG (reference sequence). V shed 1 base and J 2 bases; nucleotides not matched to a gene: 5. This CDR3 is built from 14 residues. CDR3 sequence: CAWSGPSGTYEQYF. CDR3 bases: TGTGCCTGGAGTGGACCTAGCGGTACCTACGAGCAGTACTTC.

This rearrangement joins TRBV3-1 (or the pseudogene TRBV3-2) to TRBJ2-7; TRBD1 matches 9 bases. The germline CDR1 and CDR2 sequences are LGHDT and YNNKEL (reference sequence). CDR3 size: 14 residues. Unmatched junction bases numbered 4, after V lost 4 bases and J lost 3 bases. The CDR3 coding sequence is TGTGCCAGCAGCCGGGACAGGGATTTCTACGAGCAGTACTTC. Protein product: CASSRDRDFYEQYF.

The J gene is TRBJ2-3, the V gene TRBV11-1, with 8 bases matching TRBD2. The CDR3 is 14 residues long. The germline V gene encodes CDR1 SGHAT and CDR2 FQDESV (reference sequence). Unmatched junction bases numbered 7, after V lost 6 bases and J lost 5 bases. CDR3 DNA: TGTGCCAGCAGAAAGGGACTAGGTGTAGATACGCAGTATTTT. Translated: CASRKGLGVDTQYF.

The CDR3 spells CASSFGDRANNEQFF. CDR3 in DNA: TGTGCCAGCAGCTTCGGGGACAGGGCCAACAATGAGCAGTTCTTC. The chain has TRBV7-8 and TRBJ2-1, with 9 bases identical to TRBD1. The trim removed 3 bases at V and 5 bases at J, leaving 5 bases unmatched. CDR3 length equals 15 residues. Germline lookup yields CDR1 SGHVS and CDR2 FQNEAQ.

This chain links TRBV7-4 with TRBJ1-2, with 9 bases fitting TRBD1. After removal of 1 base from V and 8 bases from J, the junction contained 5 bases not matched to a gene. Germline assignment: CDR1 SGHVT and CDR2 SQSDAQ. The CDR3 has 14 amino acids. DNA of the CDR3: TGTGCCAGCAGCTTAGACAGGGGGCGGGAGGGCTACACCTTC. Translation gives CASSLDRGREGYTF.

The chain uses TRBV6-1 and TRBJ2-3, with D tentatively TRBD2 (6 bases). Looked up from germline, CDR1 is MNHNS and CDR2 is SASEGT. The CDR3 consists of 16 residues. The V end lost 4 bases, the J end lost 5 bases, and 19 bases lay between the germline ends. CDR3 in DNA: TGTGCCAGCAGTGCTGAGACTAGTCGGAGAGAAGATACGCAGTATTTT. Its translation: CASSAETSRREDTQYF.

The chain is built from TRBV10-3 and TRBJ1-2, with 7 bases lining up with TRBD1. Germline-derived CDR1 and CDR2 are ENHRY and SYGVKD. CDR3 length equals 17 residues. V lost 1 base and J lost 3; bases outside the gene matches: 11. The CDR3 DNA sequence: TGTGCCATCAGTGAGTGGAGAGGGGGCTCGTTGTACTATGGCTACACCTTC. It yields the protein CAISEWRGGSLYYGYTF.

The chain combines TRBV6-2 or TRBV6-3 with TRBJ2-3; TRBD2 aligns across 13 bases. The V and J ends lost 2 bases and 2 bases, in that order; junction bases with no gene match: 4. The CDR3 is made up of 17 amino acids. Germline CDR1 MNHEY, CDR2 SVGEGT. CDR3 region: CASSYRGLAGVTDTQYF. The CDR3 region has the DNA TGTGCCAGCAGTTACCGAGGACTAGCGGGGGTCACAGATACGCAGTATTTT.